The entry below describes one T cell receptor (beta chain). Its cognate antigen is unknown. A much larger clone lies a single base off, so this may be a read error. This beta chain slipped into a library made for alpha chains as a stray read, so its size is not meaningful. Noted time point: sample taken at primary tumor resection. This sample stems from a study of spatial heterogeneity in lung cancer. TCRdb re-analysed the 5' RACE reads in MiXCR, keeping a single row per CDR3 protein. The sample consists of about 8,100 distinct CDR3 sequences, around 12% of them appearing once. This CDR3 has 15 residues. Losses at the gene ends were 4 bases for V and 4 bases for J; bases not matched to a gene: 7. Study conclusions and caveats: Within tumors, counts of expanded alpha and beta TCRs tracked tumor mutation counts.

The sequencing used lung tumor tissue, collected at surgery. The receptor comes from a male donor with early-stage non-small cell lung cancer. The chain joins TRBV12-3 or TRBV12-4 to TRBJ2-5; 9 bases agree with TRBD1. The CDR3 protein is CASSSWDRATETQYF. The CDR3, as DNA: TGTGCCAGCAGTTCCTGGGACAGGGCTACAGAGACCCAGTACTTC.